These 6 T cell receptor beta chains were sequenced from one sample in a study of CD8+CD57+ T cells in acquired aplastic anemia. Genomic DNA, serving as template, underwent TCR beta VDJ and CDR3 profiling. TCRdb redid the calling of the reads with MiXCR, one entry per CDR3 protein. Among some 68,000 distinct CDR3 sequences listed, approximately 50% were seen once. The sample was sorted CD4+, CD8+, or CD8+CD57+ T cells (not recorded which) from PBMCs. All receptors derive from a human donor in good health, serving as a control.

In its sample, this clonotype was seen a few times. V usage is TRBV5-1 and J usage is TRBJ1-2, with 10 bases matching TRBD1. In germline, CDR1 is SGHRS, CDR2 YFSETQ. The CDR3 spans 15 residues. With V trimmed by 4 bases and J by 6 bases, 9 bases remained unmatched. In DNA form, the CDR3 reads TGCGCCAGCAGCCCCGAGGGACAGGGGAGTGATGGCTACACCTTC. Residues: CASSPEGQGSDGYTF.

V gene TRBV7-9 combines with J gene TRBJ1-4, with no clear D. V lost 3 bases and J 5 bases, leaving 10 bases between the germline ends. CDR3 length: 14 amino acids. Germline CDR1 SEHNR, CDR2 FQNEAQ (reference sequence). The CDR3 reads CASSFEAQNEKLFF. The DNA for the CDR3 is TGTGCCAGCAGCTTCGAGGCCCAAAATGAAAAACTGTTTTTT.

The genes are TRBV10-2 and TRBJ2-5, with D uncertain. This CDR3 region has 11 residues. The V gene lost 0 bases and the J gene lost 7 bases, with 3 bases spanning the gap. Per the germline V gene, CDR1 is WSHSY and CDR2 is SAAADI. CDR3 amino acids: CASSESGTQYF. In nucleotides, the CDR3 is TGCGCCAGCAGTGAGTCTGGGACCCAGTACTTC.

V and J are TRBV9 and TRBJ2-3; 7 nucleotides align to TRBD2. The CDR3 is 13 residues long. Germline assignment: CDR1 SGDLS and CDR2 YYNGEE. The V segment lost 2 bases and the J segment 7 bases; nucleotides outside the gene matches: 4. CDR3 amino acids: CASSVTSVNTQYF. The CDR3 DNA reads as TGTGCCAGCAGCGTCACTAGCGTGAATACGCAGTATTTT.

Many counts were recorded for this clonotype. This sequence joins TRBV12-3 or TRBV12-4 and TRBJ1-6; D is uncertain. Deletions cut 2 bases from V and 3 bases from J, with 11 bases between. CDR3 length: 16 residues. CDR3 loop: CASSLSGWDYNSPLHF. The CDR3 DNA reads as TGTGCCAGCAGTTTATCGGGATGGGACTATAATTCACCCCTCCACTTT.

The chain uses TRBV11-1 and TRBJ1-2, with D tentatively TRBD1 (5 bases). The CDR3 length is 16 residues. Germline V lookup: CDR1 SGHAT, CDR2 FQDESV (reference sequence). Trimming shortened V by 7 bases and J by 10 bases, and 28 bases separated the two germline ends. The CDR3 nucleotides are TGTGCCAGCACCGTCCTCGGGGAGGGGAATTTTAAGGACTACACCTTC. As protein: CASTVLGEGNFKDYTF. The whole variable domain, remainder taken from reference TRBV11-1 and TRBJ1-2, is EAEVAQSPRYKITEKSQAVAFWCDPISGHATLYWYRQILGQGPELLVQFQDESVVDDSQLPKDRFSAERLKGVDSTLKIQPAELGDSAMYLCASTVLGEGNFKDYTFGSGTRLTVV.